These 24 T cell receptor beta chains were sequenced from one sample in a study of T-cell memory formation after mild COVID-19. TCRdb redid the calling of the 5' RACE reads with MiXCR, one entry per CDR3 protein. The data show approximately 340,000 distinct CDR3 sequences, less than 20% seen once. The sample consisted of PBMCs or a T cell subset sorted from them (not recorded which). These receptors were obtained from a man aged 18-30 years who had mild COVID-19 (a few samples of this study predate the infection). Cell type and time point are not known.

The rearrangement uses TRBV7-2 and TRBJ2-5, with D unclear. Per germline, CDR1 SGHTA and CDR2 FQGNSA. V was cut by 5 bases and J by 3 bases, with 13 bases left in between. The CDR3 consists of 14 residues. CDR3 DNA sequence: TGTGCCAGCAGCCCAAGGACGGTAAAAGAGACCCAGTACTTC. Encoded protein: CASSPRTVKETQYF.

This chain connects TRBV4-1 to TRBJ2-5, with TRBD1 matching over 10 bases. The J segment lost 5 bases and the V segment lost 4 bases, leaving 13 bases of the junction unmatched. The CDR3 runs to 17 residues. Germline V CDR1 and CDR2: MGHRA, YSYEKL. CDR3 protein: CASSPSLSGTGDETQYF. The CDR3 DNA is TGCGCCAGCAGCCCCTCCTTATCCGGGACAGGGGATGAGACCCAGTACTTC.

This clonotype turned up a few times. A junction boundary mismatches the germline segment, possibly from a read error. This chain links TRBV2 with TRBJ2-7; D call uncertain. CDR1 is SNHLY, CDR2 FYNNEI, per germline. The CDR3 loop spans 11 amino acids. CDR3 DNA sequence: TGTGCCAGCAGATCCCGGGCCCCTTTTTGCTTC. It encodes CASRSRAPFCF.

This clonotype was seen a handful of times. The chain carries TRBV6-5 and TRBJ1-3, with D maybe TRBD1 (6 bases). CDR1 and CDR2 (germline): MNHEY, SVGAGI. The germline V and J ends were trimmed by 5 bases and 0 bases, with 11 bases remaining between them. This CDR3 contains 15 residues. The DNA of the CDR3 is TGTGCCAGCAGTCGGACAGAAGCCTCTGGAAACACCATATATTTT. It specifies CASSRTEASGNTIYF.

This clonotype was counted between two and nine times. The chain employs TRBV27 and TRBJ2-5, with 7 nucleotides matching TRBD1. The germline V gene has CDR1 MNHEY and CDR2 SMNVEV (reference sequence). The CDR3 is made up of 14 amino acids. V lost 4 bases and J lost 4; bases outside the gene matches: 6. The CDR3 DNA sequence: TGTGCCAGCAGTTACGGGACAGTCGGAGAGACCCAGTACTTC. It encodes CASSYGTVGETQYF.

This clonotype was detected a few times. The V and J genes are TRBV6-2 or TRBV6-3 and TRBJ1-2, with TRBD1 matching 7 bases. In germline, CDR1 is MNHEY, CDR2 SVGEGT. This CDR3 spans 14 amino acids. J gave up 0 bases and V 6 bases, and 4 bases lay outside the gene matches. This CDR3 reads CASRTGQSNYGYTF. The CDR3 nucleotides are TGTGCCAGCAGAACGGGACAGTCTAACTATGGCTACACCTTC.

This clonotype has only a few counts. This chain uses TRBV3-2 with TRBJ1-5. TRBV3-2 is classified as a pseudogene. The CDR3 has 18 amino acids. The chain's CDR3 is CASSQVEGRAESNQPQHF. The CDR3 DNA is TGTGCCAGCAGCCAAGTCGAGGGGAGGGCAGAAAGCAATCAGCCCCAGCATTTT.

This clonotype was seen more than once but under ten times. This sequence joins TRBV2 and TRBJ2-5; no firm D call. Germline lookup yields CDR1 SNHLY and CDR2 FYNNEI. The CDR3 extends over 12 amino acids. Trimming stripped 3 bases from V and 5 bases from J, with 7 bases between. The CDR3 DNA is TGTGCCAGCAGTGAGAGTAGCGAGACCCAGTACTTC. It encodes CASSESSETQYF.

The V call is TRBV4-3, the J call TRBJ2-2; possible D gene TRBD1, 5 bases. CDR1 and CDR2 (germline): LGHNA, YSLEER. V lost 0 bases and J lost 6, with 8 bases in between. CDR3 length: 14 amino acids. Written as DNA, the CDR3 is TGCGCCAGCAGCCAAGATCCGACAGCCGGGGAGCTGTTTTTT. This encodes CASSQDPTAGELFF.

The chain carries TRBV11-2 and TRBJ1-1; D remains unclear. V lost 5 bases, J lost 2 bases, and 12 bases lay in between. CDR3 size: 14 residues. The germline V gene has CDR1 SGHAT and CDR2 FQNNGV. CDR3 nucleotide sequence: TGTGCCAGCAGCCGTTGGGCGTCAAACACTGAAGCTTTCTTT. Translating gives CASSRWASNTEAFF.

This clonotype was counted only a few times. The genes are TRBV7-8 and TRBJ1-5; 8 bases match TRBD1. The trim removed 5 bases at V and 2 bases at J, leaving 2 bases unmatched. CDR3 length: 14 residues. Germline V gives CDR1 SGHVS, CDR2 FQNEAQ. The CDR3 DNA reads as TGTGCCAGCAGCGCGGACAGGGGCAATCAGCCCCAGCATTTT. It codes for CASSADRGNQPQHF.

This clonotype was found a few times. The chain recombines TRBV6-6 with TRBJ1-1, with no clear D. The germline V gene encodes CDR1 MNHNY and CDR2 SVGAGI (reference sequence). Trimming removed 3 bases from V and 8 bases from J, with 10 bases in between. The CDR3 sequence is 12 residues long. DNA for the CDR3: TGTGCCAGCAGTTATGGGGAAGGAGAAGCTTTCTTT. This translates into CASSYGEGEAFF.

Many counts were recorded for this clonotype. The chain employs TRBV7-9 and TRBJ2-1; D is undetermined. The V end lost 5 bases, the J end lost 4 bases, and 3 bases lay between the germline ends. Germline assignment: CDR1 SEHNR and CDR2 FQNEAQ (reference sequence). The CDR3 loop spans 11 amino acids. CDR3 amino acids: CASSGYNEQFF. The CDR3 nucleotides are TGTGCCAGCAGCGGGTACAATGAGCAGTTCTTC.

This chain connects TRBV6-5 to TRBJ2-3; TRBD2 matches at 7 bases. After removal of 6 bases from V and 6 bases from J, the junction contained 9 bases not matched to a gene. The germline V gene has CDR1 MNHEY and CDR2 SVGAGI. The CDR3 is made up of 14 amino acids. CDR3 region: CASSWGGLADTQYF. Here the CDR3 DNA reads TGTGCCAGCAGCTGGGGGGGTTTAGCGGATACGCAGTATTTT.

The V call is TRBV5-1, the J call TRBJ2-7; D unresolved. Trimming removed 3 bases at V and 4 bases at J, with 11 bases between. CDR3 length equals 13 residues. The germline CDR1 and CDR2 sequences are SGHRS and YFSETQ. In nucleotides, the CDR3 is TGCGCCAGCAGCTACCCACACGGTTACGAGCAGTACTTC. This codes for CASSYPHGYEQYF.

This chain uses TRBV13 with TRBJ2-3, with D possibly TRBD2 on 6 matching bases. The CDR3 runs to 18 residues. V was pared by 1 base and J by 2 bases, with 19 bases between. The germline gives CDR1 PRHDT, CDR2 FYEKMQ (reference sequence). The DNA for the CDR3 is TGTGCCAGCAGCTTAGCCCCTCCGGGGCGGGGCTACACAGATACGCAGTATTTT. Translated: CASSLAPPGRGYTDTQYF.

In this sample, this clonotype turned up a few times. The chain carries TRBV11-2 and TRBJ2-3; no clear D gene. The CDR3 totals 12 residues. CDR1 and CDR2 from the germline V gene are SGHAT and FQNNGV. The V gene lost 7 bases and the J gene lost 2 bases, with 7 bases spanning the gap. CDR3 amino acids: CASTLYTDTQYF. CDR3 nucleotides: TGTGCCAGCACCCTTTACACAGATACGCAGTATTTT.

The CDR3 here is CSASGLYEQYV. The CDR3 DNA sequence: TGCAGTGCTTCCGGCCTCTACGAGCAGTACGTC. J is TRBJ2-7 and V is TRBV20-1; D is undetermined. The CDR3 extends over 11 amino acids. Germline V gives CDR1 DFQATT, CDR2 SNEGSKA (reference sequence). V lost 5 bases and J lost 3, with 8 bases in between.

The rearrangement uses TRBV5-6 and TRBJ2-1; maybe TRBD1 (5 bases). In germline, CDR1 is SGHDT, CDR2 YYEEEE. The V and J ends lost 3 bases and 2 bases respectively, with 15 bases between them. This CDR3 spans 16 amino acids. CDR3 DNA: TGTGCCAGCAGCTCAAAGCAGGGATATACCTACAATGAGCAGTTCTTC. Its translation is CASSSKQGYTYNEQFF.

This rearrangement joins TRBV30 to TRBJ1-6, with D perhaps TRBD1 (5 bases). Trimming shortened V by 8 bases and J by 9 bases, and 17 bases separated the two germline ends. The CDR3 totals 13 residues. CDR1 is GTSNPN and CDR2 is SVGIG in the germline V gene (reference sequence). In DNA form, the CDR3 reads TGTGCCAAAGGGGAACAGGAGGGTTCACCCCTCCACTTT. It codes for CAKGEQEGSPLHF.

This clonotype was counted at least ten times. The genes are TRBV6-5 and TRBJ2-7, with TRBD2 matching over 8 bases. CDR3 length: 17 amino acids. The V gene's germline CDR1 is MNHEY and CDR2 SVGAGI. After removal of 5 bases from V and 3 bases from J, the junction contained 15 bases not matched to a gene. The CDR3 protein is CASSRRTGGAEDYEQYF. CDR3 DNA: TGTGCCAGCAGTCGTCGAACCGGGGGGGCCGAGGACTACGAGCAGTACTTC.

A few counts support this clonotype. The V and J genes are TRBV7-2 and TRBJ2-7; D not certain. This CDR3 spans 13 amino acids. CDR1 and CDR2 (germline): SGHTA, FQGNSA. The germline V and J ends were trimmed by 4 bases and 7 bases, with 14 bases remaining between them. CDR3 in DNA: TGTGCCAGCAGCTCCTACGAACCCGGGGAGCAGTACTTC. It translates to CASSSYEPGEQYF.

This chain joins TRBV7-9 and TRBJ2-5; D perhaps matches TRBD1 (6 bases). V gave up 1 base and J gave up 5 bases, with 14 bases separating them. There are 15 residues in the CDR3. Per germline, CDR1 SEHNR and CDR2 FQNEAQ (reference sequence). The CDR3 DNA is TGTGCCAGCAGCTTAGGGGACACTGTCTGGGAGACCCAGTACTTC. Translation: CASSLGDTVWETQYF.

The rearrangement uses TRBV5-6 and TRBJ2-1, with D possibly being TRBD2 (6 bases). Germline V gene lookup returns CDR1 SGHDT and CDR2 YYEEEE. Trimming cost V 5 bases and J 7 bases, with 16 bases left between them. CDR3 length: 14 residues. The CDR3 coding sequence is TGTGCCAGCAGACCCGGGGGTGGCGTTAATGAGCAGTTCTTC. This translates into CASRPGGGVNEQFF.